This entry describes one T cell receptor beta chain. The sample is drawn from a study of blood T cell repertoires in COVID-19. Overall study context: COVID-19 samples from acute and convalescent phases originated in the United States, Italy and Spain. PBMCs, B-cell-depleted T cells, or T cells were the source of the cDNA or gDNA that made up the material.

In the authors' workflow: How many nucleated cells were present was estimated from reference gene primer amplification. Clones were sequenced by immunoSEQ multiplex PCR, and TCRdb holds only the in-frame ones, with some missing. V, J and clone size derive from that table, while D and trimming were established from the DNA sequence. The sample records about 210,000 clones, 70% to 85% being singletons. The sample was peripheral blood. This clonotype originated in a middle-aged man with active or convalescent COVID-19.

The CDR3 DNA is TGCAGCGTCTCCCGAAGGGACAGGGCTGAAAAACTGTTTTTT. Its protein product is CSVSRRDRAEKLFF. The gene calls are TRBV29-1 and TRBJ1-4, with 9 bases identical to TRBD1. The germline gives CDR1 SQVTM, CDR2 ANQGSEA. The CDR3 runs 14 residues. V was clipped by 6 bases and J by 7 bases; unmatched bases: 9.